What follows are 4 T cell receptor beta chains derived from one specimen sequenced in a study of cytomegalovirus exposure and HLA in healthy donors. The PCR made use of 60 Vbeta and 13 Jbeta primers. Here immunoSEQ multiplex PCR was the method, and the copy in TCRdb shows in-frame clones only, minus some. The sample has fewer than 150,000 clones, about 80% seen once. Sequenced material: PBMCs. All receptors come from a man aged 35-49 years in good health and CMV-seronegative.

The chain is built from TRBV7-2 and TRBJ2-5; D may be TRBD2 (6 bases). Germline CDR1 and CDR2: SGHTA and FQGNSA. CDR3 length: 13 amino acids. V was shortened by 8 bases and J by 4 bases, with 14 bases between the two germline ends. CDR3 amino acids: CASGRGSGETQYF. CDR3 in DNA: TGTGCCAGCGGACGGGGGTCGGGAGAGACCCAGTACTTC.

The V and J genes are TRBV10-3 and TRBJ2-7; perhaps TRBD2 as D (6 bases). The CDR3 contains 14 residues. Germline values: CDR1 ENHRY, CDR2 SYGVKD. Trimming took 4 bases from V and 3 from J, leaving 13 bases between them. The CDR3 nucleotides read TGTGCCATCAGTGGCGGACTACCAGACTACGAGCAGTACTTC. This encodes CAISGGLPDYEQYF.

To note about this clone: An end of the junction does not agree with germline; a read error may underlie this. The CDR3 reads CASSQGDRTLLFGPDF. The CDR3 DNA reads as TGTGCCAGCAGCCAAGGGGATCGGACACTACTTTTTGGTCCGGACTTC. The rearrangement joins TRBV7-8 to TRBJ2-5, with D perhaps matching TRBD1 (5 bases). The CDR3 is made up of 16 amino acids. The germline V gene has CDR1 SGHVS and CDR2 FQNEAQ. The full variable domain, rest sourced from reference TRBV7-8 and TRBJ2-5, is GAGVSQSPRYKVAKRGQDVALRCDPISGHVSLFWYQQALGQGPEFLTYFQNEAQLDKSGLPSDRFFAERPEGSVSTLKIQRTQQEDSAVYLCASSQGDRTLLFGPDFGPGTRLLVL.

The rearrangement links TRBV28 to TRBJ1-1, with TRBD1 matching over 7 bases. CDR1 is MDHEN, CDR2 SYDVKM, per germline. With V trimmed by 7 bases and J by 8 bases, 13 bases remained unmatched. This CDR3 has 14 amino acids. CDR3 coding DNA: TGTGCCAGCAAAATCCAATACCGGGACAGCGAAGCTTTCTTT. Translated: CASKIQYRDSEAFF.